This T cell receptor beta chain was obtained from a study of blood T cell repertoires in COVID-19 (dated by TCRdb to 2020 to 2021). For the wider study: The collaborator samples originated in the United States, Italy and Spain and spanned the acute and convalescent phases of COVID-19. The prospective study material was composed of cDNA or gDNA derived from T cells, B-cell-depleted T cells, or PBMCs. Subjects who had been exposed to COVID-19, were actively infected with it, or had recovered from it provided the deeply sampled blood TCRbeta repertoires that made up the dataset. The repertoires were released in a freely available public database meant as a resource for research on the immune response to SARS-CoV-2. A de-identified subject ID, COVID-19 status, age in years and sex were almost always included in the sample metadata. Samples came from the ongoing ImmuneRACE study (first 160 participants) plus 1,254 subjects from 6 global collaborators. Where HLA class I and class II types were available, the types were taken from metadata supplied by the sample provider, not from assay-based typing.

Concerning this clone: There is no known antigen for this receptor. No per-base quality is available; no much larger clone lies one base away.

One collaborating source in Seattle enrolled patients during active infection and followed them longitudinally through the course of disease. The collaborating institutions used their own protocols to collect whole blood in K2EDTA tubes. For TCRbeta analysis, collaborators shipped samples as frozen whole blood, isolated PBMCs, or DNA extracted from either of those sample types. Overall study outcomes, separate from this receptor: How much clinical and demographic metadata was included differed by source and by participant, and the metadata was provided uncurated.

The immunoSEQ Assay, a bias-controlled multiplex PCR, was used to amplify TCRbeta CDR3 regions from genomic DNA. The authors processed their data as follows. Within the assay, amplification of reference gene primers was used to estimate how many nucleated cells each sample contained. To quantify the absolute abundance of each unique TCRbeta CDR3 rearrangement, sequence reads were collapsed and filtered. For each sample, productive Simpson clonality was calculated by taking the square root of Simpson's diversity index across productive rearrangements. TCRdb mirrors the immuneACCESS table, restricted to in-frame sequences. Some clones are absent from its copies; in checked studies, under half trace to an unresolved V gene, and the reason for the others is unknown. V and J calls and clone size come straight from that table; D and trimming were deduced from the DNA. The sample contains 200,000 to 250,000 clones, 83% of them found a single time. The ten largest clones represent roughly 1.3% of the sample.

This TCR came from a woman in her 30s with COVID-19, enrolled during active disease. Sequenced material: peripheral blood.

The CDR3 amino acid sequence is: CASSLLAYTGELFF. DNA sequence: TGTGCCAGTAGTCTGTTAGCTTACACCGGGGAGCTGTTTTTT. The V and J segments used are TRBV19 and TRBJ2-2, with the D gene too uncertain to name. The CDR1 and CDR2 encoded by the germline V gene (reference sequence) are LNHDA and SQIVND. V loses 5 bases of germline sequence and J loses 3 bases, and the interval between the two ends is 10 bases. Including cysteine and phenylalanine, the CDR3 has 14 amino acids. The kept DNA is CDR3 alone, 42 bases in frame from the first base.